Listed below are T cell receptor beta chains from one sample, sequenced in a study of T cells in Graves' hyperthyroidism and ophthalmopathy. MiXCR was run by TCRdb on the multiplex PCR reads, yielding one entry per CDR3 protein. The table has approximately 620,000 distinct CDR3 sequences, about a sixth seen once. Sequences were obtained from blood. Receptors were obtained from a woman aged 40 to 50 with Graves' ophthalmopathy. The CDR3 runs from the conserved cysteine through the conserved F or W. D genes are given only for firm matches. For some rows the clone size is stated as once, few or many, or as a class when expanded; others skip it.

>TRBJ1-5|TRBV2|many|-
CASSEDYRASQPQHF
TGTGCCAGCAGTGAAGACTACAGGGCTAGCCAGCCCCAGCATTTT
>TRBJ2-3|TRBV4-2|many|-
CASSQNFVGTDTQYF
TGTGCCAGCAGCCAAAACTTCGTGGGCACAGATACGCAGTATTTT
>TRBJ2-3|TRBV30|many|TRBD2
CAWRGTSGATDTQYF
TGTGCCTGGAGGGGGACTAGCGGGGCCACAGATACGCAGTATTTT
>TRBJ2-7|TRBV28|few|-
CASSQPQGRARYEQYF
TGTGCCAGCAGCCAGCCTCAGGGAAGGGCTCGCTACGAGCAGTACTTC
>TRBJ2-1|TRBV29-1|-|-
CSVEVGGAYNEQFF
TGCAGCGTTGAAGTTGGCGGGGCATACAATGAGCAGTTCTTC
>TRBJ2-4|TRBV18|many|-
CASSPRQGGKNIQYF
TGTGCCAGCTCACCACGTCAAGGGGGAAAAAACATTCAGTACTTC
>TRBJ1-1|TRBV2|many|-
CASTLRTEAFF
TGTGCCAGCACCCTACGTACTGAAGCTTTCTTT
>TRBJ2-2|TRBV5-1|many|-
CASSFVANTGELFF
TGTGCCAGCAGCTTTGTGGCGAACACCGGGGAGCTGTTTTTT
>TRBJ2-4|TRBV27|few|-
CASSLSRGADIQYF
TGTGCCAGCAGTTTATCGAGGGGGGCGGACATTCAGTACTTC
>TRBJ1-6|TRBV5-6|-|-
CASSTRDGYYSPLHF
TGTGCCAGCAGCACCCGGGACGGCTATTATTCACCCCTCCACTTT
>TRBJ2-7|TRBV28|-|-
CASSLRFEQYF
TGTGCCAGCAGTTTAAGGTTCGAGCAGTACTTC
>TRBJ2-7|TRBV7-2|-|TRBD1
CASSLLGQGLSYEQYF
TGTGCCAGCAGCTTATTAGGACAGGGACTTTCCTACGAGCAGTACTTC
>TRBJ2-2|TRBV5-1|many|-
CASSPTSGELFF
TGCGCCAGCAGCCCGACTTCGGGGGAGCTGTTTTTT
>TRBJ2-1|TRBV30|few|TRBD1
CAWSVGTGNNEQFF
TGTGCCTGGAGTGTGGGGACAGGGAACAATGAGCAGTTCTTC
>TRBJ2-7|TRBV2|many|-
CASSRGTVDEQYF
TGTGCCAGCAGTCGCGGGACTGTCGACGAGCAGTACTTC
>TRBJ1-4|TRBV5-1|many|-
CASGRGDNEKLFF
TGCGCCAGCGGGCGAGGAGATAATGAAAAACTGTTTTTT
>TRBJ1-5|TRBV6-1|few|TRBD1
CASSRNLGQGRQPQHF
TGTGCCAGCAGTCGTAACCTGGGACAGGGGAGGCAGCCCCAGCATTTT
>TRBJ2-7|TRBV6-1|many|TRBD2
CASSSGLAGSSYEQYF
TGTGCCAGCAGTTCCGGTTTAGCGGGGAGCTCCTACGAGCAGTACTTC
>TRBJ2-5|TRBV20-1|-|TRBD2
CSARGFLAGAYLTTETQYF
TGCAGTGCTAGAGGATTTCTAGCGGGGGCTTACCTTACAACAGAGACCCAGTACTTC
>TRBJ2-7|TRBV7-9|-|-
CASSRPGAEYEQYF
TGTGCCAGCAGCCGGCCGGGCGCCGAGTACGAGCAGTACTTC
>TRBJ2-3|TRBV6-1|few|TRBD1
CASSGDRDYSTDTQYF
TGTGCCAGCAGTGGGGACAGGGATTATAGCACAGATACGCAGTATTTT
>TRBJ2-6|TRBV11-2|many|-
CASSWWGVSGANVLTF
TGTGCCAGCAGCTGGTGGGGGGTGTCTGGGGCCAACGTCCTGACTTTC
>TRBJ2-7|TRBV20-1|few|-
CSASQGREGKQYF
TGCAGTGCTAGCCAGGGCCGGGAAGGGAAGCAGTACTTC
>TRBJ2-7|TRBV20-1|-|TRBD2
CSARDTSGAYEQYF
TGCAGTGCTAGAGATACTAGCGGAGCTTACGAGCAGTACTTC
>TRBJ2-7|TRBV5-5|many|-
CASSLAREGGFYEQYF
TGTGCCAGCAGCTTGGCCAGGGAAGGGGGATTCTACGAGCAGTACTTC
>TRBJ2-1|TRBV7-9|-|TRBD2
CASSAVTSGGYNEQFF
TGTGCCAGCAGCGCAGTGACTAGCGGGGGCTACAATGAGCAGTTCTTC
>TRBJ2-2|TRBV6-1|few|-
CASWGLNTGELFF
TGTGCCAGCTGGGGACTGAACACCGGGGAGCTGTTTTTT
>TRBJ2-4|TRBV5-5|-|-
CASRSGGGQPVITKNIQYF
TGTGCCAGCAGATCTGGAGGGGGCCAGCCTGTCATAACCAAAAACATTCAGTACTTC
>TRBJ2-2|TRBV30|few|-
CAWTGTNTGELFF
TGTGCCTGGACGGGCACGAACACCGGGGAGCTGTTTTTT
>TRBJ2-3|TRBV6-2/TRBV6-3|-|-
CASSYSGGPTDTQYF
TGTGCCAGCAGTTACTCCGGGGGGCCGACAGATACGCAGTATTTT
>TRBJ1-1|TRBV7-7|-|-
CASSPKQDQGVTTEAFF
TGTGCTAGCAGCCCTAAGCAAGATCAGGGTGTGACCACTGAAGCTTTCTTT
>TRBJ2-1|TRBV29-1|many|-
CSVELRADEQFF
TGCAGCGTTGAACTAAGGGCGGATGAGCAGTTCTTC